The T cell receptor (beta chain) under discussion was sequenced for a study of cytomegalovirus exposure and HLA in healthy donors. J was trimmed by 4 bases and V by 1 base; bases with no gene match: 6. CDR1 and CDR2 (germline): SGHNT, YYREEE (reference sequence). This CDR3 is 15 amino acids long. Study-level results: Common viral pathogens seemed to be connected with several of the most significant clusters, according to a later analysis.

With regard to this clone: The antigen remains unidentified.

60 Vbeta and 13 Jbeta primers were used in PCR. Sequencing was performed with immunoSEQ multiplex PCR; in TCRdb, only in-frame clones are kept and a portion is missing. The table has tens of thousands of clones, around 80% seen once; the top ten hold 2% to 2.5%. The sample was PBMCs. V gene TRBV5-4 combines with J gene TRBJ2-3; 7 nucleotides align to TRBD2. This sequence originates from a middle-aged man in good health and CMV-seronegative. Here the CDR3 reads CASSLFGGTADTQYF. The DNA for the CDR3 is TGTGCCAGCAGCTTGTTCGGGGGGACGGCAGATACGCAGTATTTT.